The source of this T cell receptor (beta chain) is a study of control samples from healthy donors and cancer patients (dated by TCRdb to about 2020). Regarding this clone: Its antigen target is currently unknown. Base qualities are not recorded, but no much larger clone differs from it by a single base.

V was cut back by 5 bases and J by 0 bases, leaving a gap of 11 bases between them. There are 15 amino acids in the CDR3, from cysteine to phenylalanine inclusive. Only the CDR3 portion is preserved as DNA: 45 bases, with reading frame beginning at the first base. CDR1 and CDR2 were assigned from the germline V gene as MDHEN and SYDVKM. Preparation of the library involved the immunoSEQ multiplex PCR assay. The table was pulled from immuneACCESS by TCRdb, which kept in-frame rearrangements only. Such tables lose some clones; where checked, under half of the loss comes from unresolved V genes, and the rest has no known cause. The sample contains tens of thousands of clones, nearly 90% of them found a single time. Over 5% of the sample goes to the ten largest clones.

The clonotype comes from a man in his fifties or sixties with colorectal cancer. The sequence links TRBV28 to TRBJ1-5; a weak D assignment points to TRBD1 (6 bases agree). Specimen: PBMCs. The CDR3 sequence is CASSTRTVSNQPQHF. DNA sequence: TGTGCCAGCAGTACCCGGACAGTTAGCAATCAGCCCCAGCATTTT.